Each of the 29 T cell receptor beta chains below was sequenced from the same sample in a study of T cell responses to AZD1222 COVID-19 vaccine. Assay used: immunoSEQ multiplex PCR; TCRdb lists only in-frame clones, some missing. The sample lists around 60,000 clones, around 90% occurring once. The starting material was peripheral blood, obtained 28 days after the second dose of the MenACWY control vaccine. These receptors were obtained from an adult who received the MenACWY meningococcal vaccine as a control.

CDR3 DNA: TGCGCCAGCAGCCCGGGGACGGCGACTAACTATGGCTACACCTTC. This gives the protein CASSPGTATNYGYTF. This chain links TRBV5-1 with TRBJ1-2, with D possibly matching TRBD1 (5 bases). The CDR3 is made up of 15 amino acids. Deletions cut 4 bases from V and 0 bases from J, with 13 bases between. The germline gives CDR1 SGHRS, CDR2 YFSETQ.

The chain is built from TRBV6-5 and TRBJ1-4; no clear D. Germline V gene sequence: CDR1 MNHEY, CDR2 SVGAGI. The CDR3 covers 12 residues. Trimming removed 3 bases at V and 5 bases at J, with 4 bases between. As DNA, the CDR3 is TGTGCCAGCAGTTATACAAATGAAAAACTGTTTTTT. This codes for CASSYTNEKLFF.

The CDR3 here is CASSVLASSYNEQFF. In nucleotides, the CDR3 is TGTGCCAGCAGCGTACTAGCGTCCTCCTACAATGAGCAGTTCTTC. The rearrangement links TRBV9 to TRBJ2-1; D is perhaps TRBD2 (6 bases). From germline, CDR1 is SGDLS and CDR2 YYNGEE. This CDR3 has 15 residues. The V end was cut by 1 base, the J end by 0 bases, with 8 bases between.

This clone was seen only once. The rearrangement joins TRBV14 to TRBJ1-3; D is ambiguous. The CDR3 spans 13 residues. V lost 6 bases to trimming and J lost 4 bases, with 10 bases between them. The germline V gene has CDR1 SGHDN and CDR2 FVKESK. DNA of the CDR3: TGTGCCAGCAGACTCTCCGGAGGAAACACCATATATTTT. Amino acids: CASRLSGGNTIYF.

V and J are TRBV11-3 and TRBJ2-3; possibly TRBD1 for D (6 bases). Germline CDR1 SGHNT, CDR2 YENEEA. The V and J ends lost 1 base and 2 bases respectively, with 10 bases between them. This CDR3 is 15 amino acids long. CDR3: CASSLGGPSTDTQYF. In DNA, the CDR3 is TGTGCCAGCAGCTTAGGGGGGCCGTCCACAGATACGCAGTATTTT.

This chain links TRBV19 with TRBJ2-7, with TRBD1 identical over 9 bases. The ends lost 6 bases at V and 2 bases at J; junction bases unmatched: 11. CDR3 size: 16 residues. Germline CDR1 LNHDA, CDR2 SQIVND (reference sequence). This chain's CDR3 is CASRITGGSGAYEQYF. In DNA, the CDR3 is TGTGCCAGTAGGATTACAGGGGGCTCGGGGGCCTACGAGCAGTACTTC.

The chain links TRBV18 to TRBJ1-6, with D perhaps TRBD1 (5 bases). Germline V CDR1 and CDR2: KGHSH, LQKENI. The CDR3 is made up of 14 amino acids. Trimming took 2 bases from V and 9 from J, leaving 11 bases between them. CDR3 protein: CASSPRGESSPLHF. CDR3 bases: TGTGCCAGCTCACCAAGGGGTGAATCTTCACCCCTCCACTTT.

This sequence joins TRBV14 and TRBJ1-2; 8 bases agree with TRBD1. This CDR3 is 16 amino acids long. The V segment lost 5 bases and the J segment 0 bases; nucleotides outside the gene matches: 8. From germline, CDR1 is SGHDN and CDR2 FVKESK. CDR3 in amino acids: CASSNRQGNPNYGYTF. The CDR3 coding sequence is TGTGCCAGCAGCAACCGACAGGGGAATCCTAACTATGGCTACACCTTC.

The chain recombines TRBV2 with TRBJ1-3; D ambiguous. V lost 4 bases, J lost 4 bases, and 8 bases lay in between. The CDR3 contains 13 residues. In germline, CDR1 is SNHLY, CDR2 FYNNEI. This CDR3 reads CASSATSGNTIYF. Here the CDR3 DNA reads TGTGCCAGCAGTGCAACATCCGGAAACACCATATATTTT.

The chain joins TRBV19 to TRBJ1-5, with a possible D match to TRBD1 (6 bases). This CDR3 region has 14 residues. The V gene's germline CDR1 is LNHDA and CDR2 SQIVND (reference sequence). The V gene lost 5 bases and the J gene lost 3 bases, with 11 bases spanning the gap. CDR3 sequence reads: CASSEQGNNQPQHF. CDR3 nucleotide sequence: TGTGCCAGTAGTGAACAGGGTAACAATCAGCCCCAGCATTTT.

The chain recombines TRBV27 with TRBJ2-1; a weak D match, TRBD1 (5 bases). The CDR3 sequence is 15 residues long. Germline V gene lookup returns CDR1 MNHEY and CDR2 SMNVEV (reference sequence). Between the trimmed V and J ends, which lost 8 bases and 2 bases, there was a span of 16 bases. The CDR3: CASSVAGFAYNEQFF. CDR3 in DNA: TGTGCCAGCTCCGTTGCAGGGTTCGCCTACAATGAGCAGTTCTTC.

V is TRBV2 and J is TRBJ2-7; D not resolved. The germline V gene has CDR1 SNHLY and CDR2 FYNNEI. The CDR3 is 11 residues long. Trimming took 6 bases from V and 4 from J, leaving 7 bases between them. The CDR3 reads CASSPGYEQYF. The DNA for the CDR3 is TGTGCCAGCAGCCCCGGGTACGAGCAGTACTTC.

The rearrangement links TRBV11-3 to TRBJ2-1; D not resolved. V gave up 0 bases and J gave up 5 bases, with 11 bases separating them. CDR3 size: 15 residues. Per germline, CDR1 SGHNT and CDR2 YENEEA. CDR3: CASSLEALGNNEQFF. The CDR3 DNA reads TGTGCCAGCAGCTTAGAGGCGTTGGGTAACAATGAGCAGTTCTTC.

The CDR3 DNA follows: TGTGCCAGCAGCCGGACCGACGTAGATGAGCAGTTCTTC. It translates to CASSRTDVDEQFF. The V and J genes are TRBV7-6 and TRBJ2-1; D uncertain. Trimming pared 5 bases from V and 8 bases from J, leaving 13 bases between. The germline gives CDR1 SGHVS, CDR2 FNYEAQ. This CDR3 spans 13 amino acids.

This chain connects TRBV19 to TRBJ1-5, with 7 bases lining up with TRBD1. This CDR3 has 16 amino acids. Germline lookup yields CDR1 LNHDA and CDR2 SQIVND (reference sequence). V trimming: 10 bases; J trimming: 6 bases; junction bases outside the gene matches: 18. The CDR3 sequence: CATADVRQGLRQPQHF. The CDR3 DNA reads TGTGCCACCGCCGACGTCAGACAGGGTCTGCGTCAGCCCCAGCATTTT.

Written as DNA, the CDR3 is TGTGCCAGCAGCCTGGGACTAGCGGAGCAAGAGACCCAGTACTTC. This sequence encodes CASSLGLAEQETQYF. The V and J genes are TRBV7-9 and TRBJ2-5; 11 bases fit TRBD2. With V trimmed by 5 bases and J by 2 bases, 4 bases remained unmatched. CDR3 length: 15 amino acids. Germline CDR1 SEHNR, CDR2 FQNEAQ (reference sequence).

The V and J genes are TRBV2 and TRBJ1-2; D may be TRBD1 (5 bases). Germline loops: CDR1 SNHLY, CDR2 FYNNEI. Between the trimmed V and J ends, which lost 4 bases and 4 bases, there was a span of 10 bases. CDR3 length equals 13 residues. CDR3 residues: CASSVRQGYGYTF. The CDR3 DNA reads TGTGCCAGCAGTGTTAGGCAGGGCTATGGCTACACCTTC.

In DNA form, the CDR3 reads TGTGCCTGGAGCATCCCAGGGGTATTCTATGGCTACACCTTC. This translates into CAWSIPGVFYGYTF. The chain employs TRBV30 and TRBJ1-2; possible D gene TRBD1, 6 bases. In germline, CDR1 is GTSNPN, CDR2 SVGIG (reference sequence). The V and J ends lost 3 bases and 4 bases respectively, with 15 bases between them. This CDR3 is 14 amino acids long.

The chain couples TRBV19 to TRBJ1-5, with a weak D call TRBD1 (6 bases). V was clipped by 10 bases and J by 2 bases, with 9 bases between them. CDR1 is LNHDA, CDR2 SQIVND, per germline (reference sequence). The CDR3 spans 12 residues. This CDR3 is CATRQGNQPQHF. In DNA, the CDR3 is TGTGCCACCCGACAGGGCAATCAGCCCCAGCATTTT.

The chain employs TRBV3-1 (or the pseudogene TRBV3-2) and TRBJ2-2, with 11 bases that match TRBD2. The CDR3 is made up of 16 amino acids. The junction had 2 bases not matched to a gene; V was cut back by 1 base and J by 4 bases. Germline lookup yields CDR1 LGHDT and CDR2 YNNKEL (reference sequence). The CDR3 DNA follows: TGTGCCAGCAGCCAAGGACTAGCGGGAACCACCGGGGAGCTGTTTTTT. The encoded protein is CASSQGLAGTTGELFF.

This rearrangement joins TRBV9 to TRBJ2-1, with D unclear. The V gene's germline CDR1 is SGDLS and CDR2 YYNGEE. This CDR3 is built from 17 residues. Deletions cut 0 bases from V and 7 bases from J, with 20 bases between. CDR3 nucleotide sequence: TGTGCCAGCAGCGTAGCCCCTCCCTTAAGCATGGTGAATGAGCAGTTCTTC. Protein: CASSVAPPLSMVNEQFF.

The genes are TRBV19 and TRBJ1-5; no firm D call. The V end lost 3 bases, the J end lost 9 bases, and 12 bases lay between the germline ends. CDR1 and CDR2 (germline): LNHDA, SQIVND (reference sequence). This CDR3 comprises 13 residues. The CDR3 is CASSIGRASPQHF. The CDR3 DNA reads as TGTGCCAGTAGTATTGGTCGGGCCTCGCCCCAGCATTTT.

The V gene is TRBV14, the J gene TRBJ1-2; TRBD1 agrees at 10 bases. This CDR3 has 15 amino acids. Losses at the gene ends were 4 bases for V and 7 bases for J; bases not matched to a gene: 9. Germline V gene data show CDR1 as SGHDN and CDR2 as FVKESK. CDR3 sequence reads: CASSRFRTGGIGYTF. The CDR3 region has the DNA TGTGCCAGCAGCCGGTTTAGGACAGGGGGTATTGGCTACACCTTC.

This chain uses TRBV5-1 with TRBJ2-7, with TRBD1 as a possible D gene (5 bases). Trimming took off 5 bases at V and 6 bases at J, with 9 bases between the two ends. Per the germline V gene, CDR1 is SGHRS and CDR2 is YFSETQ. The CDR3 is made up of 11 amino acids. The chain's CDR3 is CASRSQGEQYF. In DNA form, the CDR3 reads TGCGCCAGCAGGTCCCAGGGCGAGCAGTACTTC.

V usage is TRBV27 and J usage is TRBJ2-3, with D perhaps TRBD1 or TRBD2 (5 bases each). Germline values: CDR1 MNHEY, CDR2 SMNVEV (reference sequence). The CDR3 extends over 11 amino acids. With 8 bases removed from V and 2 bases from J, the gap between germline ends came to 5 bases. In DNA form, the CDR3 reads TGTGCCAGCGGGACCACAGATACGCAGTATTTT. Translated: CASGTTDTQYF.

This chain links TRBV28 with TRBJ2-7; tentative D call: TRBD1 (7 bases). This CDR3 is 14 amino acids long. Per germline, CDR1 MDHEN and CDR2 SYDVKM. The ends were cut back, 5 bases at V and 3 bases at J, with 14 bases in the middle. The CDR3 here is CASSQGGSNYEQYF. CDR3 coding DNA: TGTGCCAGCAGTCAGGGGGGTAGCAACTACGAGCAGTACTTC.

The chain couples TRBV19 to TRBJ2-1; the D is unclear. Trimming stripped 8 bases from V and 9 bases from J, with 11 bases between. CDR1 and CDR2 (germline): LNHDA, SQIVND (reference sequence). This CDR3 spans 11 amino acids. The CDR3 region is CASPSCAEQFF. In nucleotides, the CDR3 is TGTGCCAGTCCCTCGTGCGCTGAGCAGTTCTTC.

V is TRBV12-3 or TRBV12-4 and J is TRBJ2-1; the D gene is possibly TRBD2 (5 bases). The ends were cut back, 6 bases at V and 7 bases at J, with 13 bases in the middle. The CDR3 contains 13 residues. This CDR3 is CASRPPGSNEQFF. DNA of the CDR3: TGTGCCAGCAGGCCCCCGGGGAGTAATGAGCAGTTCTTC.

The gene calls are TRBV2 and TRBJ1-2, with TRBD1 identical over 11 bases. CDR3 length: 16 residues. V trimming: 3 bases; J trimming: 8 bases; junction bases outside the gene matches: 11. The germline gives CDR1 SNHLY, CDR2 FYNNEI. CDR3 residues: CASSDSVGQGAQGYTF. The DNA of the CDR3 is TGTGCCAGCAGTGATTCCGTAGGACAGGGGGCGCAGGGCTACACCTTC. Based on the CDR3 plus reference TRBV2 and TRBJ1-2, the full variable domain is EPEVTQTPSHQVTQMGQEVILRCVPISNHLYFYWYRQILGQKVEFLVSFYNNEISEKSEIFDDQFSVERPDGSNFTLKIRSTKLEDSAMYFCASSDSVGQGAQGYTFGSGTRLTVV.